The 4 T cell receptor beta chains below all came from one sample that was sequenced in a study of T cells after yellow fever vaccination. MiXCR was run by TCRdb on the 5' RACE reads, yielding one entry per CDR3 protein. The sample contains roughly 350,000 distinct CDR3 sequences, roughly 4.3% of which appear only once. This specimen was PBMCs, taken 5 days after the yellow fever booster vaccination. Receptors were obtained from a man aged 18-30 years who received the YFV17D yellow fever vaccine.

In this sample, this clonotype turned up a few times. The V gene is TRBV5-4, the J gene TRBJ2-1, with TRBD1 matching over 7 bases. V was clipped by 4 bases and J by 12 bases; unmatched bases: 4. CDR3 length: 11 amino acids. CDR1 is SGHNT and CDR2 is YYREEE in the germline V gene (reference sequence). As DNA, the CDR3 is TGTGCCAGCAGCACGACAGGGAGGCAGTTCTTC. Protein product: CASSTTGRQFF.

The chain combines TRBV5-5 with TRBJ1-1; a weak D match, TRBD1 (6 bases). CDR1 SGHKS and CDR2 YYEKEE come from the germline V gene (reference sequence). Trimming took off 2 bases at V and 8 bases at J, with 19 bases between the two ends. This CDR3 spans 15 amino acids. This CDR3 reads CASSFTGQWPLEAFF. In DNA form, the CDR3 reads TGTGCCAGCAGCTTTACCGGACAGTGGCCTTTAGAAGCTTTCTTT.

The rearrangement uses TRBV14 and TRBJ2-7; unclear D gene. Germline CDR1 SGHDN, CDR2 FVKESK. Trimming removed 0 bases from V and 1 base from J, with 7 bases in between. The length of the CDR3 is 14 residues. The CDR3 sequence is CASSQDPGSYEQYF. The CDR3 coding sequence is TGTGCCAGCAGCCAAGATCCCGGGTCCTACGAGCAGTACTTC.

This clonotype was counted between two and nine times. The rearrangement links TRBV4-3 to TRBJ1-2; D possibly corresponds to TRBD1 (6 bases). Germline V lookup: CDR1 LGHNA, CDR2 YSLEER. The germline V and J ends were trimmed by 0 bases and 4 bases, with 18 bases remaining between them. This CDR3 region has 17 residues. The CDR3 here is CASSQERIGRGFYGYTF. The CDR3 coding sequence is TGCGCCAGCAGCCAAGAAAGGATAGGCAGGGGATTCTATGGCTACACCTTC.